The sample holds many counts of the clone carrying this T cell receptor beta chain. Its specificity is not known. This sample is drawn from a study of response to subunit inactivated influenza vaccine. Study-wide results and caveats: The study's authors posited that every seasonal influenza vaccination enlists few new T cells.

TCRdb reanalysed the RT-PCR reads using MiXCR and keeps one entry per CDR3 protein. There are 600,000 to 700,000 distinct CDR3 sequences in the sample; approximately 15% occur only once, and approximately 7.6% lies in the top ten. V gave up 4 bases and J gave up 13 bases, with 13 bases separating them. Germline CDR1 is SGHTA and CDR2 is FQGNSA. The CDR3 consists of 12 residues. The V and J genes are TRBV7-2 and TRBJ1-4, with D possibly matching TRBD1 (5 bases). The clonotype comes from a man aged 50 or older who received an inactivated influenza vaccine. Material: PBMCs from blood, obtained around two weeks before vaccination. Here the CDR3 reads CASSSSGGLLFF. CDR3 sequence (DNA): TGTGCCAGCAGCTCCTCTGGGGGTTTACTGTTTTTT.